Listed here are 32 T cell receptor beta chains from one sample, sequenced in a study of blood T cell repertoires in COVID-19 (dated by TCRdb to the early 2020s). Libraries were prepared through the immunoSEQ multiplex PCR assay. TCRdb obtained this table from immuneACCESS and retained in-frame rearrangements with V and J assigned. These tables miss some clones; where compared with another copy, unresolved V genes account for less than half of the shortfall, and the remainder is unexplained. This sample comprises roughly 83,000 clones, around 86% of them detected only once. Roughly 8% of the sample belongs to the ten largest clones. The specimen sequenced was peripheral blood. All receptors come from a man aged 80 or over with active or convalescent COVID-19.

In this sample, this clone turned up once. V gene TRBV6-1 combines with J gene TRBJ1-1, with D possibly TRBD1 on 5 matching bases. The germline V and J ends were trimmed by 2 bases and 11 bases, with 18 bases remaining between them. CDR3 length: 14 residues. Germline lookup yields CDR1 MNHNS and CDR2 SASEGT. CDR3 nucleotides: TGTGCCAGCAGTGAAAGTGGACAAGGCCCTGGGGCTTTCTTT. This gives the protein CASSESGQGPGAFF.

V and J are TRBV5-1 and TRBJ1-4; D is uncertain. Germline V CDR1 and CDR2: SGHRS, YFSETQ. CDR3 length equals 13 residues. V lost 5 bases and J lost 4, with 9 bases in between. The chain's CDR3 is CASSLADNEKLFF. DNA for the CDR3: TGCGCCAGCAGTCTGGCAGATAATGAAAAACTGTTTTTT.

The chain uses TRBV9 and TRBJ1-6, with 10 positions matching TRBD1. The germline gives CDR1 SGDLS, CDR2 YYNGEE. CDR3 length: 16 amino acids. Trimming cost V 4 bases and J 6 bases; bases outside gene matches: 7. CDR3 sequence reads: CASSPRTGGFNSPLHF. DNA for the CDR3: TGTGCCAGCAGCCCCCGGACAGGGGGTTTTAATTCACCCCTCCACTTT.

This chain uses TRBV4-1 with TRBJ2-7, with D perhaps matching TRBD1 (6 bases). The CDR3 length is 15 residues. Germline lookup yields CDR1 MGHRA and CDR2 YSYEKL. V dropped 0 bases and J dropped 2 bases, with 11 bases sitting between them. In nucleotides, the CDR3 is TGCGCCAGCAGCCAAGATCATCAGGGGACCTACGAGCAGTACGTC. Protein: CASSQDHQGTYEQYV.

The V and J genes are TRBV7-2 and TRBJ2-1; no firm D call. Germline CDR1 reads SGHTA; CDR2 reads FQGNSA. This CDR3 spans 13 amino acids. V lost 7 bases and J lost 7, with 14 bases in between. CDR3 nucleotides: TGTGCCAGCAAAACACCTTCCGTGAATGAGCAGTTCTTC. Protein: CASKTPSVNEQFF.

The genes are TRBV11-3 and TRBJ2-3; D not resolved. V lost 0 bases and J lost 8, with 15 bases in between. From germline, CDR1 is SGHNT and CDR2 YENEEA. CDR3 size: 15 residues. CDR3 sequence reads: CASSLDPGSKSTQYF. The CDR3 DNA reads as TGTGCCAGCAGCTTAGATCCCGGGTCCAAAAGTACGCAGTATTTT.

The chain employs TRBV5-6 and TRBJ2-7, with TRBD1 matching over 9 bases. The germline V gene has CDR1 SGHDT and CDR2 YYEEEE. V lost 4 bases and J lost 6; bases outside the gene matches: 8. The CDR3 has 14 residues. In DNA, the CDR3 is TGTGCCAGCAGCCCGGGACAGGGAACCTTCGAGCAGTACGTC. Protein product: CASSPGQGTFEQYV.

The chain links TRBV5-1 to TRBJ1-1; D gene ambiguous. With 0 bases removed from V and 2 bases from J, the gap between germline ends came to 11 bases. This CDR3 is 15 amino acids long. Germline-derived CDR1 and CDR2 are SGHRS and YFSETQ. Written as DNA, the CDR3 is TGCGCCAGCAGCTTGGACACTCTGGGCAACACTGAAGCTTTCTTT. Translating gives CASSLDTLGNTEAFF. The full variable domain, rest sourced from reference TRBV5-1 and TRBJ1-1, is KAGVTQTPRYLIKTRGQQVTLSCSPISGHRSVSWYQQTPGQGLQFLFEYFSETQRNKGNFPGRFSGRQFSNSRSEMNVSTLELGDSALYLCASSLDTLGNTEAFFGQGTRLTVV.

A single count supports this clone. The chain carries TRBV10-3 and TRBJ1-1; D perhaps matches TRBD1 (6 bases). The CDR3 spans 13 residues. V was clipped by 6 bases and J by 4 bases, with 12 bases between them. Germline V lookup: CDR1 ENHRY, CDR2 SYGVKD. The CDR3: CAIRPDSPTEAFF. For the CDR3, the DNA is TGTGCCATCAGACCGGACAGCCCCACTGAAGCTTTCTTT.

V gene TRBV18 combines with J gene TRBJ2-6; 11 nucleotides line up with TRBD1. Germline CDR1 reads KGHSH; CDR2 reads LQKENI. The CDR3 is made up of 18 amino acids. With 4 bases clipped from V and 0 bases from J, the junction kept 5 bases outside the gene matches. DNA for the CDR3: TGTGCCAGCTCACGGAGGACAGGGGGCAGCTCTGGGGCCAACGTCCTGACTTTC. It is translated as CASSRRTGGSSGANVLTF.

The J gene is TRBJ2-5, the V gene TRBV18; TRBD1 matches at 10 bases. The germline gives CDR1 KGHSH, CDR2 LQKENI. The CDR3 sequence is 15 residues long. Losses at the gene ends were 3 bases for V and 2 bases for J; bases not matched to a gene: 3. The CDR3 nucleotides read TGTGCCAGCTCACCGGGACAGGGGAGTCAAGAGACCCAGTACTTC. Encoded protein: CASSPGQGSQETQYF. The full variable domain, completed using reference TRBV18 and TRBJ2-5, is NAGVMQNPRHLVRRRGQEARLRCSPMKGHSHVYWYRQLPEEGLKFMVYLQKENIIDESGMPKERFSAEFPKEGPSILRIQQVVRGDSAAYFCASSPGQGSQETQYFGPGTRLLVL.

The chain recombines TRBV3-1 (or the pseudogene TRBV3-2) with TRBJ2-7, with D unresolved. V shed 4 bases and J shed 4 bases, with 11 bases lying between them. This CDR3 has 13 residues. CDR1 and CDR2 from the germline V gene are LGHDT and YNNKEL (reference sequence). The CDR3, as DNA: TGTGCCAGCAGCCGAAGTTTCGGGTACGAGCAGTACGTC. It specifies CASSRSFGYEQYV.

The genes are TRBV3-1 (or the pseudogene TRBV3-2) and TRBJ2-3, with D possibly TRBD1 on 5 matching bases. V was trimmed by 4 bases and J by 1 base, leaving 15 bases between them. Germline-derived CDR1 and CDR2 are LGHDT and YNNKEL (reference sequence). This CDR3 region has 16 residues. CDR3 residues: CASSPRRVLGTDTQYF. The CDR3 coding sequence is TGTGCCAGCAGCCCCCGCAGGGTTTTGGGCACAGATACGCAGTATTTT.

This clone was observed a few times. The chain couples TRBV19 to TRBJ2-5, with D perhaps TRBD1 (6 bases). This CDR3 is 14 amino acids long. Germline CDR1 and CDR2: LNHDA and SQIVND (reference sequence). The V gene lost 5 bases and the J gene lost 10 bases, with 20 bases spanning the gap. Here the CDR3 DNA reads TGTGCCAGTAGTTCCCGGACAGCCAACCAGGTCCAGTACTTC. This translates into CASSSRTANQVQYF.

Only one count was recorded for this clone. The chain recombines TRBV19 with TRBJ1-2; 10 positions match TRBD1. The CDR3 has 14 residues. The J segment lost 5 bases and the V segment lost 5 bases, leaving 5 bases of the junction unmatched. CDR1 is LNHDA, CDR2 SQIVND, per germline (reference sequence). CDR3 in DNA: TGTGCCAGTAGTCTAAGGGACAGGGGATATGGCTACACCTTC. Translation gives CASSLRDRGYGYTF. The whole variable domain, remainder taken from reference TRBV19 and TRBJ1-2, is DGGITQSPKYLFRKEGQNVTLSCEQNLNHDAMYWYRQDPGQGLRLIYYSQIVNDFQKGDIAEGYSVSREKKESFPLTVTSAQKNPTAFYLCASSLRDRGYGYTFGSGTRLTVV.

This chain connects TRBV28 to TRBJ2-3; TRBD2 matches 13 bases. The CDR3 runs to 16 residues. Germline V gene sequence: CDR1 MDHEN, CDR2 SYDVKM. The V segment lost 5 bases and the J segment 3 bases; nucleotides outside the gene matches: 5. CDR3 DNA sequence: TGTGCCAGCAGTCCCCGGACTAGCGGGAGTACAGATACGCAGTATTTT. Encoded protein: CASSPRTSGSTDTQYF.

V usage is TRBV18 and J usage is TRBJ2-1; D might be TRBD2 (5 bases). CDR1 and CDR2 from the germline V gene are KGHSH and LQKENI. Between the trimmed V and J ends, which lost 5 bases and 5 bases, there was a span of 13 bases. The CDR3 is made up of 14 amino acids. The CDR3, as DNA: TGTGCCAGCTCAACAGAGGGAGTAAACAATGAGCAGTTCTTC. It is translated as CASSTEGVNNEQFF.

The chain employs TRBV28 and TRBJ2-7, with TRBD1 matching over 9 bases. This CDR3 region has 13 residues. The V segment lost 8 bases and the J segment 6 bases; nucleotides outside the gene matches: 8. Germline lookup yields CDR1 MDHEN and CDR2 SYDVKM. Written as DNA, the CDR3 is TGTGCCAGCGGGGGACAGGGTGGCCTCGAGCAGTACGTC. Protein product: CASGGQGGLEQYV.

CDR3 amino acids: CASSSGGTEAFF. The CDR3 nucleotides are TGTGCCAGCAGTTCAGGGGGGACTGAAGCTTTCTTT. The genes are TRBV28 and TRBJ1-1, with TRBD1 matching over 7 bases. V was pared by 4 bases and J by 5 bases, with 1 base of the junction left unmatched. Germline CDR1 MDHEN, CDR2 SYDVKM. The CDR3 sequence is 12 residues long.

V gene TRBV3-1 (or the pseudogene TRBV3-2) combines with J gene TRBJ1-6; D is undetermined. This CDR3 spans 14 amino acids. Germline V lookup: CDR1 LGHDT, CDR2 YNNKEL (reference sequence). V shed 1 base and J shed 6 bases, with 7 bases lying between them. The CDR3 region is CASSQVPSNSPLHF. CDR3 DNA sequence: TGTGCCAGCAGCCAAGTGCCCAGTAATTCACCCCTCCACTTT.

The chain couples TRBV24-1 to TRBJ1-5; 8 positions match TRBD1. This CDR3 spans 17 amino acids. Trimming removed 2 bases from V and 4 bases from J; junction bases left unmatched: 9. CDR1 is KGHDR and CDR2 is SFDVKD in the germline V gene. The DNA of the CDR3 is TGTGCCACCAGTGATTACCGGTCAGGGGGCCGAAATCAGCCCCAGCATTTT. Translation gives CATSDYRSGGRNQPQHF.

V gene TRBV5-1 combines with J gene TRBJ2-5; TRBD2 aligns across 10 bases. V was clipped by 2 bases and J by 4 bases; unmatched bases: 5. There are 15 residues in the CDR3. Germline V gene sequence: CDR1 SGHRS, CDR2 YFSETQ. The CDR3 loop reads CASSFTSGKPETQYF. Here the CDR3 DNA reads TGCGCCAGCAGCTTCACTAGCGGGAAGCCAGAGACCCAGTACTTC.

The chain has TRBV19 and TRBJ2-3; the match to TRBD2 covers 7 bases. V shed 5 bases, J shed 4 bases, and the junction held 6 bases outside the gene matches. Germline V gene data show CDR1 as LNHDA and CDR2 as SQIVND (reference sequence). The CDR3 runs 14 residues. The CDR3 DNA is TGTGCCAGTAGTGCCGGGGACTACGCAGATACGCAGTATTTT. Protein product: CASSAGDYADTQYF.

The chain carries TRBV7-2 and TRBJ1-1; D call uncertain. Germline CDR1 SGHTA, CDR2 FQGNSA. The CDR3 is made up of 16 amino acids. V lost 2 bases and J 0 bases, leaving 13 bases between the germline ends. The CDR3 DNA reads as TGTGCCAGCAGCTTAATGGCTCCGACACTGAACACTGAAGCTTTCTTT. It codes for CASSLMAPTLNTEAFF.

This chain uses TRBV6-5 with TRBJ2-4, with 7 bases matching TRBD2. The germline V gene has CDR1 MNHEY and CDR2 SVGAGI. The V segment lost 4 bases and the J segment 12 bases; nucleotides outside the gene matches: 12. CDR3 length: 14 amino acids. The CDR3 sequence: CASSWTRRGEHQYF. The CDR3 coding sequence is TGTGCCAGCAGTTGGACTAGGCGCGGGGAACATCAGTACTTC.

The chain uses TRBV19 and TRBJ2-3, with D perhaps TRBD1 (6 bases). The germline V gene encodes CDR1 LNHDA and CDR2 SQIVND (reference sequence). V was trimmed by 3 bases and J by 4 bases, leaving 14 bases between them. CDR3 length equals 15 residues. The CDR3 sequence is CASSITGGTPDTQYF. The DNA for the CDR3 is TGTGCCAGTAGTATCACTGGGGGCACCCCAGATACGCAGTATTTT.

The chain uses TRBV5-1 and TRBJ2-3, with TRBD1 identical over 7 bases. Germline assignment: CDR1 SGHRS and CDR2 YFSETQ. The V and J ends lost 0 bases and 5 bases, in that order; junction bases with no gene match: 3. This CDR3 has 14 residues. CDR3 sequence (DNA): TGCGCCAGCAGCTTGGTGACAGGGAAAGATACGCAGTATTTT. Amino acid sequence: CASSLVTGKDTQYF.

The chain combines TRBV25-1 with TRBJ1-1; 9 bases are shared with TRBD1. V gave up 4 bases and J gave up 6 bases; unmatched junction bases: 0. Germline V lookup: CDR1 MGHDK, CDR2 SYGVNS. The CDR3 sequence is 12 residues long. The CDR3 DNA reads TGTGCCAGCAGTGGGGACAGGGCTGAAGCTTTCTTT. Amino acids: CASSGDRAEAFF.

DNA of the CDR3: TGTGCCAGCAGCGAGAGAACCGGGACAGGGTATAGCTATGGCTACACCTTC. Residues: CASSERTGTGYSYGYTF. This chain uses TRBV2 with TRBJ1-2; 9 bases map to TRBD1. V gave up 6 bases and J gave up 4 bases; unmatched junction bases: 15. CDR1 is SNHLY, CDR2 FYNNEI, per germline. This CDR3 comprises 17 residues. The full variable domain, with the rest looked up from reference TRBV2 and TRBJ1-2, is EPEVTQTPSHQVTQMGQEVILRCVPISNHLYFYWYRQILGQKVEFLVSFYNNEISEKSEIFDDQFSVERPDGSNFTLKIRSTKLEDSAMYFCASSERTGTGYSYGYTFGSGTRLTVV.

The chain couples TRBV6-1 to TRBJ2-1, with 13 bases identical to TRBD2. The V gene's germline CDR1 is MNHNS and CDR2 SASEGT. The J segment lost 0 bases and the V segment lost 4 bases, leaving 3 bases of the junction unmatched. CDR3 length: 17 amino acids. The CDR3: CASSGLAGGRSYNEQFF. The DNA of the CDR3 is TGTGCCAGCAGTGGACTAGCGGGGGGCCGCTCCTACAATGAGCAGTTCTTC.

The V gene is TRBV11-2, the J gene TRBJ1-2; D is uncertain. V lost 1 base to trimming and J lost 4 bases, with 7 bases between them. The CDR3 sequence is 13 residues long. The germline V gene encodes CDR1 SGHAT and CDR2 FQNNGV. This chain's CDR3 is CASSLGGSYGYTF. The CDR3 nucleotides read TGTGCCAGCAGCTTAGGAGGGAGCTATGGCTACACCTTC.

J is TRBJ1-1 and V is TRBV3-1 (or the pseudogene TRBV3-2); possibly TRBD1 for D (5 bases). Trimming left V 6 bases short and J 1 base short, with 9 bases between. Germline-derived CDR1 and CDR2 are LGHDT and YNNKEL (reference sequence). The CDR3 contains 13 residues. CDR3 residues: CASRIQENTEAFF. The CDR3 nucleotides are TGTGCCAGCAGGATACAGGAGAACACTGAAGCTTTCTTT.